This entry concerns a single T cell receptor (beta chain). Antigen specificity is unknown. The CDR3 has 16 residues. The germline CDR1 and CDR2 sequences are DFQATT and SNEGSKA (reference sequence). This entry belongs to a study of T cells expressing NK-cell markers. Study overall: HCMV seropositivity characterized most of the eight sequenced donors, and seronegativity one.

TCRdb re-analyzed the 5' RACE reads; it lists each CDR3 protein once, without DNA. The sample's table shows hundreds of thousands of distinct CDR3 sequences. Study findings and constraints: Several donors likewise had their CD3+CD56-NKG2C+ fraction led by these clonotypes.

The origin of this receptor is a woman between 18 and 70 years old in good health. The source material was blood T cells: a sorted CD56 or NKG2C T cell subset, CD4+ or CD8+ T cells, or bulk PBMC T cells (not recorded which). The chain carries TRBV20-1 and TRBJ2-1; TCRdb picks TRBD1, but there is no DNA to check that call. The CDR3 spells CSARAPQRPRYNEQFF.